This T cell receptor (beta chain) is from a study of blood T cell repertoires in COVID-19. For the study at large: Samples representing acute and convalescent COVID-19 were sourced from the United States, Italy and Spain. Sources were T cells, B-cell-depleted T cells, or PBMCs; the material itself was cDNA or gDNA.

It was during active infection that Seattle patients were enrolled and then longitudinally followed. Per the study methods: For nucleated cells, counts were estimated from reference gene primer amplification. The method was immunoSEQ multiplex PCR; TCRdb's version includes in-frame clones alone and lacks a portion of them. V, J and clone size are those of that table, while D and trimming were read from the DNA. The sample yields 250,000 to 300,000 clones, 86% seen once. The CDR3 covers 18 residues. The ends lost 0 bases at V and 4 bases at J; junction bases unmatched: 10. Germline-derived CDR1 and CDR2 are LNHNV and YYDKDF (reference sequence).

This TCR derives from a woman in her seventies with COVID-19, enrolled during active disease. The sequenced sample consisted of peripheral blood. The V call is TRBV15, the J call TRBJ1-2, with TRBD1 identical over 11 bases. This chain's CDR3 is CATSRDKGQGATIYGYTF. The CDR3 nucleotides read TGTGCCACCAGCAGAGATAAAGGACAGGGGGCAACGATCTATGGCTACACCTTC.